This TCR beta chain was profiled in a study of vaccination and CD4 T cells after COVID-19. Concerning this clonotype itself: Its matching antigen is unknown.

Sequence data for DNA of cultured CD4+ T cells were generated by the Oncomine TCR Beta short-read assay. TCRdb analysed the PCR reads with MiXCR anew, one entry per CDR3 protein. The sample lists about 8,200 distinct CDR3 sequences, approximately 51% occurring once. Treatment: approximately nine-day PBMC culture with coronavirus spike peptide pools or control peptides (ViraFEST assay). Unexposed donor CD4+ T cells predated the COVID-19 pandemic, collected 2011-2018. Expanded clonotypes were found by TCR sequencing after peptide-pool stimulation (ViraFEST). PBMCs were cultured at fewer than 2.5 million per well with 8 to 10 IU/ml IL-2 and approximately 9.7 ug/ml peptide pools. J gave up 3 bases and V 4 bases, and 4 bases lay outside the gene matches. CDR3 length equals 14 residues.

This chain connects TRBV12-3 or TRBV12-4 to TRBJ2-7; 9 bases line up with TRBD2. Sample: CD4+ T cells from blood, cultured in vitro. This receptor was taken from a human donor in good health. The CDR3 bases are TGTGCCAGCAGTTCAGAGCGGGAGGTCTACGAGCAGTACTTC. As protein: CASSSEREVYEQYF.